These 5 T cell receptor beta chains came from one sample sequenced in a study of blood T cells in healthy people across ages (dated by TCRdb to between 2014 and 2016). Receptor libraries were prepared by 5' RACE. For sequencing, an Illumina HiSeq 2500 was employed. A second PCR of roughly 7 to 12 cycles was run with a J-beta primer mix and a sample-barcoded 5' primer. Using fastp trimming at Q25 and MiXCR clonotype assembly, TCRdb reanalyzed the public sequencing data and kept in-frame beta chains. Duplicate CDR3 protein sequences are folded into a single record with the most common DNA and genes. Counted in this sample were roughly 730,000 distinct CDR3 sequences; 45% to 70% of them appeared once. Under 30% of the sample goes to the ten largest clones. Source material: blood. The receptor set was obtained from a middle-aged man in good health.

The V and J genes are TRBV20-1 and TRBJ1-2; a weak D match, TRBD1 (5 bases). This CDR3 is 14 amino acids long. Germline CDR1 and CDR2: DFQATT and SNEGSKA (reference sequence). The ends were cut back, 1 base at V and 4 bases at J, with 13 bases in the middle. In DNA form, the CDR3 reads TGCAGTGCTAGAGGGCAGGGTTTGGGCTATGGCTACACCTTC. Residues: CSARGQGLGYGYTF.

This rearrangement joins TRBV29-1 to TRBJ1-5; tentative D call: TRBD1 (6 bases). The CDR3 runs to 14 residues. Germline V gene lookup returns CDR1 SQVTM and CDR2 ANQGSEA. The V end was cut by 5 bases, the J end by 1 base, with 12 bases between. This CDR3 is CSVSGEQSNQPQHF. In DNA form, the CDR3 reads TGCAGCGTTTCAGGGGAACAAAGCAATCAGCCCCAGCATTTT. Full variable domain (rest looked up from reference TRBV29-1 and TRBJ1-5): SAVISQKPSRDICQRGTSLTIQCQVDSQVTMMFWYRQQPGQSLTLIATANQGSEATYESGFVIDKFPISRPNLTFSTLTVSNMSPEDSSIYLCSVSGEQSNQPQHFGDGTRLSIL.

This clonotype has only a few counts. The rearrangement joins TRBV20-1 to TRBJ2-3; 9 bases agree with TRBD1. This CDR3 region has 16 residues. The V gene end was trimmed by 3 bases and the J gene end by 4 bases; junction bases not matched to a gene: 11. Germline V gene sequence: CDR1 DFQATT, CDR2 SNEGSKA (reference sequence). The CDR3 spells CSARRTGTGRADTQYF. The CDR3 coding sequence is TGCAGTGCTAGGAGAACCGGGACAGGGAGGGCAGATACGCAGTATTTT.

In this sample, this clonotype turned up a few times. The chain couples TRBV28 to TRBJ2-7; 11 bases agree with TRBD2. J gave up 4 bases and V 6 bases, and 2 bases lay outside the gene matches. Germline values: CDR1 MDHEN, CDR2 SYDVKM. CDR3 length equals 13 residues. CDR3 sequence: CASRTSGRYEQYF. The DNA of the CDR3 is TGTGCCAGCAGAACTAGCGGGAGATACGAGCAGTACTTC.

CDR3 loop: CASSLLDLRGTEAFF. The CDR3 DNA is TGTGCCAGCAGTTTATTAGACTTAAGGGGGACTGAAGCTTTCTTT. V gene TRBV28 combines with J gene TRBJ1-1; maybe TRBD1 (6 bases). The germline V and J ends were trimmed by 1 base and 5 bases, with 14 bases remaining between them. The CDR3 has 15 residues. CDR1 and CDR2 from the germline V gene are MDHEN and SYDVKM.